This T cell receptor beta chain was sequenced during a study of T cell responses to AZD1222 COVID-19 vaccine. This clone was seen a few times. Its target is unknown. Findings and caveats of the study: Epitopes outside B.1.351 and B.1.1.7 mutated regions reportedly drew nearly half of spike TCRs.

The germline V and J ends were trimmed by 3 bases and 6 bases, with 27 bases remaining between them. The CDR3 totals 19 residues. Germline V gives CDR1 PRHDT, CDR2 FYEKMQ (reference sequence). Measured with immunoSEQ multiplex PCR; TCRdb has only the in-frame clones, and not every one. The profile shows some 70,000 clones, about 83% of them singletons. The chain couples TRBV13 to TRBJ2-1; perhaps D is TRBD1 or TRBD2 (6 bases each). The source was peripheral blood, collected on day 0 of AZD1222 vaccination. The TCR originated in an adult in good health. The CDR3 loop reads CASSFISPTGAPTGNEQFF. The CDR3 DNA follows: TGTGCCAGCAGCTTCATTAGCCCAACGGGGGCCCCCACAGGCAATGAGCAGTTCTTC.